The 24 T cell receptor beta chains below come from one sample, sequenced in a study of cytomegalovirus exposure and HLA in healthy donors (dated by TCRdb to 2016 to 2017). The receptor library was made with the immunoSEQ multiplex PCR assay. The multiplex PCR relied on a mix of 60 forward primers for TCR Vbeta segments and 13 reverse primers for TCR Jbeta segments. In its TCRdb copy, this immuneACCESS table keeps in-frame sequences only and misses some clones. Where compared with another copy, unresolved V genes explain less than half of these, and the others have no known cause. The sample table records around 40,000 clones; almost 70% of these occur just once. Jointly, the top ten make up 3% to 5% of the sample. What was sequenced was PBMCs. All receptors come from a man aged 35 to 55 in good health and CMV-seronegative.

The chain has TRBV18 and TRBJ1-1, with D tentatively TRBD1 (6 bases). The germline CDR1 and CDR2 sequences are KGHSH and LQKENI. V lost 2 bases and J lost 3, with 10 bases in between. The CDR3 totals 14 residues. The CDR3 loop is CASSPFSGDTEAFF. In DNA, the CDR3 is TGTGCCAGCTCACCATTCTCAGGGGACACTGAAGCTTTCTTT.

V usage is TRBV30 and J usage is TRBJ2-1, with D perhaps TRBD2 (7 bases). Per the germline V gene, CDR1 is GTSNPN and CDR2 is SVGIG (reference sequence). V was cut by 1 base and J by 8 bases, with 12 bases left in between. The CDR3 has 13 residues. Here the CDR3 reads CAWSGGGPYEQFF. CDR3 nucleotides: TGTGCCTGGAGTGGGGGGGGGCCCTATGAGCAGTTCTTC.

A few counts support this clone. This sequence joins TRBV7-9 and TRBJ1-2; TRBD1 is a possible D gene (6 bases). Germline V lookup: CDR1 SEHNR, CDR2 FQNEAQ (reference sequence). The CDR3 is 13 amino acids. The V end lost 5 bases, the J end lost 8 bases, and 15 bases lay between the germline ends. Here the CDR3 reads CASSRDEGDGYTF. DNA for the CDR3: TGTGCCAGCAGCCGCGATGAGGGGGACGGCTACACCTTC.

This chain joins TRBV5-4 and TRBJ2-5; TRBD1 matches at 7 bases. Germline lookup yields CDR1 SGHNT and CDR2 YYREEE (reference sequence). J was trimmed by 5 bases and V by 5 bases; bases with no gene match: 6. There are 13 residues in the CDR3. CDR3 sequence reads: CASSSGTEETQYF. The CDR3 DNA reads TGTGCCAGCAGTTCCGGGACAGAGGAGACCCAGTACTTC. The full variable domain, in which reference TRBV5-4 and TRBJ2-5 provide the parts outside the CDR3, is ETGVTQSPTHLIKTRGQQVTLRCSSQSGHNTVSWYQQALGQGPQFIFQYYREEENGRGNFPPRFSGLQFPNYSSELNVNALELDDSALYLCASSSGTEETQYFGPGTRLLVL.

The chain links TRBV27 to TRBJ2-2, with D possibly matching TRBD2 (6 bases). The V gene's germline CDR1 is MNHEY and CDR2 SMNVEV (reference sequence). The CDR3 runs 14 residues. The ends were cut back, 5 bases at V and 3 bases at J, with 10 bases in the middle. CDR3 DNA sequence: TGTGCCAGCAGTATTTCTAGCGACACCGGGGAGCTGTTTTTT. Amino acids: CASSISSDTGELFF.

This clone occurred once. The rearrangement joins TRBV2 to TRBJ1-1; 10 bases are a match to TRBD1. Germline assignment: CDR1 SNHLY and CDR2 FYNNEI. This CDR3 region has 16 residues. V lost 6 bases and J lost 5; bases outside the gene matches: 12. CDR3 DNA sequence: TGTGCCAGCAGCGAGACAGGGGGCTTTGGGGTGACTGAAGCTTTCTTT. It encodes CASSETGGFGVTEAFF.

In this sample, this clone turned up once. The chain couples TRBV18 to TRBJ2-3; D may be TRBD1 (6 bases). Germline lookup yields CDR1 KGHSH and CDR2 LQKENI. The CDR3 length is 14 residues. Trimming removed 2 bases from V and 6 bases from J, with 12 bases in between. CDR3 sequence (DNA): TGTGCCAGCTCACCAACAGGGTTTAGTGATACGCAGTATTTT. Translation gives CASSPTGFSDTQYF. The full variable domain, in which reference TRBV18 and TRBJ2-3 provide the parts outside the CDR3, is NAGVMQNPRHLVRRRGQEARLRCSPMKGHSHVYWYRQLPEEGLKFMVYLQKENIIDESGMPKERFSAEFPKEGPSILRIQQVVRGDSAAYFCASSPTGFSDTQYFGPGTRLTVL.

The V call is TRBV2, the J call TRBJ2-7; 8 bases match TRBD1. V lost 7 bases to trimming and J lost 1 base; unmatched junction nucleotides: 9. The CDR3 extends over 15 amino acids. Germline CDR1 is SNHLY and CDR2 is FYNNEI. CDR3 coding DNA: TGTGCCAGCAAAAGGGGGGACAGGATATCCTACGAGCAGTACTTC. Translated, it gives CASKRGDRISYEQYF.

This clone was detected only a few times. The rearrangement joins TRBV28 to TRBJ2-5; 8 bases are a match to TRBD2. J lost 5 bases, V lost 6 bases, and 11 bases had no gene match. Germline-derived CDR1 and CDR2 are MDHEN and SYDVKM. CDR3 length equals 15 residues. The CDR3 is CASSRLWGGGETQYF. The CDR3 nucleotides read TGTGCCAGCAGCCGTCTCTGGGGCGGGGGGGAGACCCAGTACTTC.

V is TRBV2 and J is TRBJ1-2; no clear D. Germline V gene lookup returns CDR1 SNHLY and CDR2 FYNNEI. This CDR3 is built from 14 residues. Trimming removed 8 bases from V and 10 bases from J, with 23 bases in between. Written as DNA, the CDR3 is TGTGCCAGCCGAGTTCAATACAATGACGGGTCCTACACCTTC. It is translated as CASRVQYNDGSYTF.

The V call is TRBV5-1, the J call TRBJ1-4, with TRBD1 matching 12 bases. V lost 1 base to trimming and J lost 8 bases; unmatched junction nucleotides: 9. CDR1 is SGHRS, CDR2 YFSETQ, per germline. This CDR3 region has 17 residues. CDR3 nucleotide sequence: TGCGCCAGCAGCTTGACTGGGACAGGGGGCGGGGACGAAAAACTGTTTTTT. As protein: CASSLTGTGGGDEKLFF.

The table lists this clone with a few counts. V is TRBV7-2 and J is TRBJ1-5; D gene ambiguous. CDR3 length: 13 residues. V lost 3 bases and J 0 bases, leaving 3 bases between the germline ends. Germline V CDR1 and CDR2: SGHTA, FQGNSA. The DNA for the CDR3 is TGTGCCAGCAGCTTCTCTAGCAATCAGCCCCAGCATTTT. Encoded protein: CASSFSSNQPQHF.

The chain couples TRBV7-9 to TRBJ1-1, with TRBD1 matching 8 bases. With V trimmed by 5 bases and J by 5 bases, 4 bases remained unmatched. This CDR3 spans 13 amino acids. Germline CDR1 and CDR2: SEHNR and FQNEAQ (reference sequence). CDR3 protein: CASSLTGGTEAFF. CDR3 sequence (DNA): TGTGCCAGCAGCCTAACAGGGGGAACTGAAGCTTTCTTT.

The chain joins TRBV19 to TRBJ2-5, with 7 positions matching TRBD1. The DNA end favors TRBJ2-7, so the J call may be wrong. The CDR3 length is 13 residues. Germline assignment: CDR1 LNHDA and CDR2 SQIVND (reference sequence). The CDR3 loop is CASSRQGNGEQYF. Written as DNA, the CDR3 is TGTGCCAGTAGTAGACAGGGAAATGGCGAGCAGTACTTC.

V and J are TRBV30 and TRBJ2-5; 11 bases align to TRBD1. From germline, CDR1 is GTSNPN and CDR2 SVGIG (reference sequence). This CDR3 is 15 amino acids long. Losses at the gene ends were 0 bases for V and 5 bases for J; bases not matched to a gene: 5. As DNA, the CDR3 is TGTGCCTGGAGTGTCGGGACAGGGGGTAGGGAGACCCAGTACTTC. The encoded protein is CAWSVGTGGRETQYF.

The V gene is TRBV4-1, the J gene TRBJ1-1; D unclear. V was pared by 1 base and J by 6 bases, with 9 bases between. CDR3 length: 13 amino acids. Looked up from germline, CDR1 is MGHRA and CDR2 is YSYEKL. CDR3 DNA: TGCGCCAGCAGCCAAGTGGGCCTATCTGAAGCTTTCTTT. This translates into CASSQVGLSEAFF.

The V gene is TRBV10-3, the J gene TRBJ1-2; D not resolved. With 3 bases removed from V and 0 bases from J, the gap between germline ends came to 8 bases. Germline CDR1 is ENHRY and CDR2 is SYGVKD. This CDR3 spans 14 amino acids. The chain's CDR3 is CAISEAGANYGYTF. The CDR3 DNA is TGTGCCATCAGTGAAGCGGGAGCTAACTATGGCTACACCTTC.

The chain uses TRBV4-1 and TRBJ2-1; 9 nucleotides align to TRBD1. With V trimmed by 3 bases and J by 8 bases, 8 bases remained unmatched. The CDR3 contains 15 residues. CDR1 MGHRA and CDR2 YSYEKL come from the germline V gene. The CDR3 DNA reads TGCGCCAGCAGCCATGGAGGACAGGGGATTCATGAGCAGTTCTTC. This translates into CASSHGGQGIHEQFF.

This clone came up a few times. The chain joins TRBV4-3 to TRBJ2-1, with D perhaps TRBD2 (5 bases). Trimming pared 11 bases from V and 4 bases from J, leaving 15 bases between. Germline values: CDR1 LGHNA, CDR2 YSLEER. This CDR3 comprises 13 residues. Here the CDR3 reads CASSRARYNEQFF. The CDR3 DNA sequence: TGCGCCTCCTCGAGGGCTCGATACAATGAGCAGTTCTTC.

This clone is judged medium-sized. The chain carries TRBV9 and TRBJ2-3, with D possibly TRBD1 on 6 matching bases. The CDR3 length is 14 residues. Trimming left V 3 bases short and J 2 bases short, with 10 bases between. The germline V gene encodes CDR1 SGDLS and CDR2 YYNGEE. CDR3 protein: CASSAQGSTDTQYF. As DNA, the CDR3 is TGTGCCAGCAGCGCACAGGGCTCCACAGATACGCAGTATTTT.

The chain uses TRBV30 and TRBJ1-2; D is uncertain. The CDR3 has 12 amino acids. Looked up from germline, CDR1 is GTSNPN and CDR2 is SVGIG (reference sequence). Trimming took 2 bases from V and 4 from J, leaving 8 bases between them. The CDR3 reads CAWSITSYGYTF. The CDR3 coding sequence is TGTGCCTGGAGTATTACTTCCTATGGCTACACCTTC. Full variable domain (outside the CDR3, taken from reference TRBV30 and TRBJ1-2): SQTIHQWPATLVQPVGSPLSLECTVEGTSNPNLYWYRQAAGRGLQLLFYSVGIGQISSEVPQNLSASRPQDRQFILSSKKLLLSDSGFYLCAWSITSYGYTFGSGTRLTVV.

The J gene is TRBJ1-3, the V gene TRBV5-4, with D perhaps TRBD1 (6 bases). The germline V gene encodes CDR1 SGHNT and CDR2 YYREEE (reference sequence). V was trimmed by 4 bases and J by 11 bases, leaving 13 bases between them. The CDR3 sequence is 12 residues long. The CDR3 sequence is CASSPTGGPIYF. The DNA for the CDR3 is TGTGCCAGCAGCCCGACAGGTGGACCCATATATTTT.

The rearrangement links TRBV29-1 to TRBJ2-7, with D unresolved. Germline V gives CDR1 SQVTM, CDR2 ANQGSEA. V shed 3 bases and J shed 3 bases, with 6 bases lying between them. The CDR3 extends over 11 amino acids. The chain's CDR3 is CSVEGSYEQYF. The DNA for the CDR3 is TGCAGCGTTGAGGGCAGCTACGAGCAGTACTTC.

This chain connects TRBV14 to TRBJ1-1, with TRBD1 identical over 9 bases. Trimming removed 4 bases from V and 0 bases from J; junction bases left unmatched: 6. This CDR3 is 16 amino acids long. Looked up from germline, CDR1 is SGHDN and CDR2 is FVKESK. The CDR3: CASSPTGQGMNTEAFF. In nucleotides, the CDR3 is TGTGCCAGCAGCCCTACCGGACAGGGGATGAACACTGAAGCTTTCTTT. The variable domain in full, completed from reference TRBV14 and TRBJ1-1, reads EAGVTQFPSHSVIEKGQTVTLRCDPISGHDNLYWYRRVMGKEIKFLLHFVKESKQDESGMPNNRFLAERTGGTYSTLKVQPAELEDSGVYFCASSPTGQGMNTEAFFGQGTRLTVV.